This TCR beta chain was captured by sequencing in a study of early T cells in non-severe SARS-CoV-2 infection. TCRdb reanalysed the 5' RACE reads using MiXCR and keeps one entry per CDR3 protein. The sample holds tens of thousands of distinct CDR3 sequences, 20% to 25% seen once. V shed 1 base and J shed 8 bases, with 7 bases lying between them. Germline CDR1 reads SGHRS; CDR2 reads YFSETQ. CDR3 length equals 12 residues. This sequence originates from an adult who was a healthcare worker with PCR-confirmed SARS-CoV-2 infection or an uninfected control (not recorded which). The rearrangement joins TRBV5-1 to TRBJ2-1; D is unclear. Sequenced material: whole blood, taken at baseline. CDR3 nucleotide sequence: TGCGCCAGCAGCTTGCAGCAGGATGAGCAGTTCTTC. The encoded protein is CASSLQQDEQFF.